The present TCR beta chain was sequenced within a study of shared clonotypes between healthy human individuals. The assay was immunoSEQ multiplex PCR, and TCRdb's table has in-frame clones only and misses some. The sample lists about 1 million clones; 65% to 75% were seen once. Overall study findings and caveats: All-four-donor shared clonotypes had higher generation probabilities than non-shared clonotypes did.

On this clone: The antigen remains undetermined. At one boundary the junction diverges from the germline segment, which might be a read error. The same CDR3 arises from other DNA sequences in this sample as well.

Study donors comprised healthy, HIV-negative adults devoid of recent acute infection or vaccination. Each sample came from a Caucasian adult donor living in Nashville, Tennessee. Both subsets, CD45RA+ naive and CD45RA-negative memory, were split from the CD4+ cells. The CDR3 runs to 17 residues. CDR1 is MNHEY, CDR2 SMNVEV, per germline (reference sequence). This sequence was found in a man aged 18-30 years in good health. Sample: memory CD4+ T cells sorted from blood. Subset denoted: CD45RA-negative fraction. This chain joins TRBV27 and TRBJ1-1, with 10 bases identical to TRBD1. The CDR3 loop is CASSLLPPGQGNTEAFF. The CDR3 DNA is TGTGCCAGCAGTTTACTTCCCCCGGGACAGGGGAACACTGAAGCCTTCTTT.